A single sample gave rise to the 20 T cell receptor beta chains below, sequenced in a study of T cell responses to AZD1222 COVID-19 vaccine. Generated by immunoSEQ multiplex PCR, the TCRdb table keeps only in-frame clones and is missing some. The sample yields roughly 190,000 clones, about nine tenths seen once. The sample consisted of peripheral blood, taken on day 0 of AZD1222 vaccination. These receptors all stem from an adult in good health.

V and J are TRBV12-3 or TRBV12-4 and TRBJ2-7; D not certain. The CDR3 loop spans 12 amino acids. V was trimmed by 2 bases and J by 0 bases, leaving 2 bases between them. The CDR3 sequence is CASSLLSYEQYF. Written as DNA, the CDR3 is TGTGCCAGCAGTTTACTCTCCTACGAGCAGTACTTC.

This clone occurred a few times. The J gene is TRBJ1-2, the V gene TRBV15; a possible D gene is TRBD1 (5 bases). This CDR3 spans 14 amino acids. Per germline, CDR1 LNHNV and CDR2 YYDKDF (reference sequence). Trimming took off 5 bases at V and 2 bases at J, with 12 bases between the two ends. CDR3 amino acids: CATSETGRNYGYTF. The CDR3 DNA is TGTGCCACCAGCGAAACGGGACGGAACTATGGCTACACCTTC. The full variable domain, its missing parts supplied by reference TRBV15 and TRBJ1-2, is DAMVIQNPRYQVTQFGKPVTLSCSQTLNHNVMYWYQQKSSQAPKLLFHYYDKDFNNEADTPDNFQSRRPNTSFCFLDIRSPGLGDTAMYLCATSETGRNYGYTFGSGTRLTVV.

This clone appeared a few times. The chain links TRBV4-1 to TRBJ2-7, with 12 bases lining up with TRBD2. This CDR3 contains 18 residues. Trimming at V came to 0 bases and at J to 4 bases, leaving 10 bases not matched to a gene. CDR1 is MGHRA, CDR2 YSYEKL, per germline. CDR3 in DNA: TGCGCCAGCAGCCAAGATCGGTTCGCTAGCGGGAGGGATTACGAGCAGTACTTC. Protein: CASSQDRFASGRDYEQYF.

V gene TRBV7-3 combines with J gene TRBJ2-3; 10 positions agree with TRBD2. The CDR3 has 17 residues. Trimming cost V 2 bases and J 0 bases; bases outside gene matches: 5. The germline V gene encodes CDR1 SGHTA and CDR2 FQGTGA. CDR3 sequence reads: CASSLDGLAESTDTQYF. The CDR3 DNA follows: TGTGCCAGCAGCTTAGACGGACTAGCGGAGAGCACAGATACGCAGTATTTT.

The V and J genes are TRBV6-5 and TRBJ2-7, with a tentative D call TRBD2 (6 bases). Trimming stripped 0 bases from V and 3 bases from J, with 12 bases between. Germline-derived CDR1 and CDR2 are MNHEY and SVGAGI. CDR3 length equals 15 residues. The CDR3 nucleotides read TGTGCCAGCAGTTACTCTGGGCAGGGAGGCTACGAGCAGTACTTC. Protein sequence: CASSYSGQGGYEQYF.

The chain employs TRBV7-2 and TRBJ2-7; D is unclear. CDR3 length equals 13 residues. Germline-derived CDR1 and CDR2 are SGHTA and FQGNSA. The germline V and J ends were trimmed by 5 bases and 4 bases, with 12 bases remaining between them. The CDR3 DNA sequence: TGTGCCAGCAGCCGTCGAGACTCGTACGAGCAGTACTTC. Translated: CASSRRDSYEQYF.

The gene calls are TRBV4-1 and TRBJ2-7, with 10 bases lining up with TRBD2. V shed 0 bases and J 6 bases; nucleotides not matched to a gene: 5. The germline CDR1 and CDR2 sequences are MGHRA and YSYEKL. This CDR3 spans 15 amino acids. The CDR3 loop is CASSQEAGGAREQYF. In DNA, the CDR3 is TGCGCCAGCAGCCAAGAAGCGGGGGGGGCGCGCGAGCAGTACTTC.

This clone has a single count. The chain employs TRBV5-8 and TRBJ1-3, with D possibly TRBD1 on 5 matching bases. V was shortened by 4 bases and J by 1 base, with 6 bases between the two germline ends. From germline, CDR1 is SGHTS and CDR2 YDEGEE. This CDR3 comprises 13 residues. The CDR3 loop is CASSKGSGNTIYF. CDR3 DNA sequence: TGTGCCAGCAGCAAGGGGTCTGGAAACACCATATATTTT.

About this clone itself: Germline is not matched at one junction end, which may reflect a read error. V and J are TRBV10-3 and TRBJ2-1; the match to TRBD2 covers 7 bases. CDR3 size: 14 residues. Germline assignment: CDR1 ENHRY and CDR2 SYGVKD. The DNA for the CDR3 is TGTGCCGTCAGTGAATTCGGGACTAACAATGAGCAGTTCTTC. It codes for CAVSEFGTNNEQFF.

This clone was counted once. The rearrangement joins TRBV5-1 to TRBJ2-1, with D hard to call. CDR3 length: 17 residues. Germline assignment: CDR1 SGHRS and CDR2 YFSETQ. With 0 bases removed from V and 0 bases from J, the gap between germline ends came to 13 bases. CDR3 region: CASSLGGTASSYNEQFF. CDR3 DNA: TGCGCCAGCAGCTTGGGAGGAACAGCGAGCTCCTACAATGAGCAGTTCTTC.

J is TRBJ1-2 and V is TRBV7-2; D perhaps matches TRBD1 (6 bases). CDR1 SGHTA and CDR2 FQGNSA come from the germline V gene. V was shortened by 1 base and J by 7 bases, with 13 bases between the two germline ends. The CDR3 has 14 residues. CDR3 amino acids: CASSLGQVPVGYTF. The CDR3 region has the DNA TGTGCCAGCAGCTTAGGACAGGTTCCGGTTGGCTACACCTTC. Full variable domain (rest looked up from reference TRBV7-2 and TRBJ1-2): GAGVSQSPSNKVTEKGKDVELRCDPISGHTALYWYRQSLGQGLEFLIYFQGNSAPDKSGLPSDRFSAERTGGSVSTLTIQRTQQEDSAVYLCASSLGQVPVGYTFGSGTRLTVV.

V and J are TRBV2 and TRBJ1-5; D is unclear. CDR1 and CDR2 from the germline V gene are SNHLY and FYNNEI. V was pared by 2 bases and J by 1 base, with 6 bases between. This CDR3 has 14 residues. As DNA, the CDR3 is TGTGCCAGCAGTGAATGGGGAAGCAATCAGCCCCAGCATTTT. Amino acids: CASSEWGSNQPQHF.

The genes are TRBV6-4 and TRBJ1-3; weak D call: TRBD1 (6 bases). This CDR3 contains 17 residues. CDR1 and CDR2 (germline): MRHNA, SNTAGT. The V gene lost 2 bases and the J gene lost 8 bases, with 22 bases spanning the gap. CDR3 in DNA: TGTGCCAGCAGTGACACCAAATACAGGGTCGAGTCAGACACCATATATTTT. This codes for CASSDTKYRVESDTIYF.

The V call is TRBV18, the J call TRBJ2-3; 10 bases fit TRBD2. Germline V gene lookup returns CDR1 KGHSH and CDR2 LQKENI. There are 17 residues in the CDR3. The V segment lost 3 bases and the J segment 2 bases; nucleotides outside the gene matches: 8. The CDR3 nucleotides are TGTGCCAGCTCACCGGCTCCTAGCGGGGGTTACACAGATACGCAGTATTTT. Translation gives CASSPAPSGGYTDTQYF.

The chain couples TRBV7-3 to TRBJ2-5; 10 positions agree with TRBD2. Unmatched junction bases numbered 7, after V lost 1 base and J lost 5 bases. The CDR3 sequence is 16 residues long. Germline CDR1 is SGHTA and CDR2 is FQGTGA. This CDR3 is CASSLMASGSGETQYF. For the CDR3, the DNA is TGTGCCAGCAGCTTAATGGCTAGCGGGAGTGGGGAGACCCAGTACTTC.

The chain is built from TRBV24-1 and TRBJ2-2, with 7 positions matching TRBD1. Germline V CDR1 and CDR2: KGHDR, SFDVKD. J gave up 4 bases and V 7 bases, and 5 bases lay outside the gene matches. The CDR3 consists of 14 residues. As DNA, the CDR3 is TGTGCCACCAGCCCGGACAGGACCACCGGGGAGCTGTTTTTT. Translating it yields CATSPDRTTGELFF.

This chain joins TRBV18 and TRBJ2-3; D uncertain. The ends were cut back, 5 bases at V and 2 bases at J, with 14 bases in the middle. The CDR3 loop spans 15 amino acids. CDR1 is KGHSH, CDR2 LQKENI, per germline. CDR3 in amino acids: CASSNRTINTDTQYF. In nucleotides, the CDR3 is TGTGCCAGCTCAAATAGGACGATAAACACAGATACGCAGTATTTT.

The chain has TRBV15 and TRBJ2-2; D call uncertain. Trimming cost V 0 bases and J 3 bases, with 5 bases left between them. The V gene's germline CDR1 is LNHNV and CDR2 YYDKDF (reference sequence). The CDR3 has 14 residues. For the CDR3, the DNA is TGTGCCACCAGCAGAGATTTGGACACCGGGGAGCTGTTTTTT. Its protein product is CATSRDLDTGELFF.

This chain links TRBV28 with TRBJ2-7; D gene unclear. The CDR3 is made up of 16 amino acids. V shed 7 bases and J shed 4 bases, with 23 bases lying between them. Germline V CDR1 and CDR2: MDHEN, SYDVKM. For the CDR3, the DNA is TGTGCCAGCAAGGGAATTAAACGGAATTTTTTTTACGAGCAGTACTTC. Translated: CASKGIKRNFFYEQYF.

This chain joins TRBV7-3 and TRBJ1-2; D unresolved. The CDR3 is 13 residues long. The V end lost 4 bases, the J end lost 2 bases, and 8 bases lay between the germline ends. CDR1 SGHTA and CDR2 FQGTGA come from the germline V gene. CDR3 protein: CASSSDGNYGYTF. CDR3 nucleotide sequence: TGTGCCAGCAGCTCCGACGGGAACTATGGCTACACCTTC.